The clone carrying this T cell receptor beta chain was counted between two and nine times. The sample originates from a study of T-cell memory formation after mild COVID-19. After 5'RACE with constant-segment primers, TCR alpha and TCR beta cDNA libraries carrying sample barcodes and UMIs were obtained. In TCRdb, the 5' RACE reads were re-called with MiXCR into one record per CDR3 protein. The sample has about 470,000 distinct CDR3 sequences, more than 20% seen once. Input material: PBMCs or a T cell subset sorted from them (not recorded which). The TCR originated in an adult woman who had mild COVID-19 (a few samples of this study predate the infection). Cell type and time point are not known.

CDR3 in amino acids: CASSQDRVRETQYF. The DNA of the CDR3 is TGTGCCAGCAGCCAAGACAGGGTCCGAGAGACCCAGTACTTC. The chain employs TRBV12-3 or TRBV12-4 and TRBJ2-5; 7 bases line up with TRBD1. V lost 6 bases, J lost 4 bases, and 8 bases stayed unmatched. The CDR3 extends over 14 amino acids.